The 2 T cell receptor beta chains reported below all come from one sample, sequenced in a study of cytomegalovirus exposure and HLA in healthy donors. Amplification used 60 Vbeta primers and 13 Jbeta primers. TCRdb keeps only in-frame clones here, not all; method: immunoSEQ multiplex PCR. This sample has 90,000 to 120,000 clones, with roughly 87% found just once. Sequencing was performed on PBMCs. These receptors were taken from a man aged 25-40 years in good health and CMV-seropositive.

Comments on this clone: Germline is not matched at one junction end, which may reflect a read error. The chain is built from TRBV11-3 and TRBJ2-7, with 7 bases lining up with TRBD1. There are 13 residues in the CDR3. Per the germline V gene, CDR1 is SGHNT and CDR2 is YENEEA. The CDR3 is CASSLDQKGAWNF. The CDR3 DNA follows: TGTGCCAGCAGCTTAGATCAAAAGGGGGCTTGGAACTTC. Using reference TRBV11-3 and TRBJ2-7 for the parts outside the CDR3, the full variable domain is EAGVVQSPRYKIIEKKQPVAFWCNPISGHNTLYWYLQNLGQGPELLIRYENEEAVDDSQLPKDRFSAERLKGVDSTLKIQPAELGDSAVYLCASSLDQKGAWNFGPGTRLTVT.

A word on this clone: At one boundary the junction diverges from the germline segment, which might be a read error. The chain links TRBV29-1 to TRBJ2-4; the D is unclear. The CDR3 is 14 amino acids. Germline loops: CDR1 SQVTM, CDR2 ANQGSEA. The CDR3, as DNA: TGCAACGTTGAAGAGGTCCAGAAGCCAAACAGTCAGTACTTC. It specifies CNVEEVQKPNSQYF.